Below are 3 T cell receptor beta chains sequenced from a single sample in a study of cytomegalovirus exposure and HLA in healthy donors (dated by TCRdb to 2017 to 2019). Libraries were made using the immunoSEQ multiplex PCR assay. A mixture of 60 forward primers for TCR Vbeta segments and 13 reverse primers for TCR Jbeta segments was used in the multiplex PCR. This is the immuneACCESS table as TCRdb keeps it, with only in-frame sequences that have V and J called. A part of the clones is gone; compared with another copy, unresolved V genes explain less than half, and the rest is unexplained. The sample has 250,000 or so clones on record, about 81% of them singletons. The ten largest clones capture roughly 7.4% of the sample. Source material: PBMCs. The receptors stem from a woman aged 55-70 years in good health and CMV-seropositive.

The rearrangement joins TRBV5-1 to TRBJ2-2; no reliable D call. CDR1 and CDR2 from the germline V gene are SGHRS and YFSETQ. Trimming stripped 5 bases from V and 6 bases from J, with 14 bases between. The CDR3 covers 14 residues. The CDR3 region has the DNA TGCGCCAGCAGGCCAAACAGCATATCCGGGGAGCTGTTTTTT. The encoded protein is CASRPNSISGELFF.

The chain has TRBV10-1 and TRBJ2-5; tentatively, D is TRBD2 (5 bases). The CDR3 runs to 14 residues. Germline-derived CDR1 and CDR2 are WNHNN and SYGVQD (reference sequence). V was cut by 3 bases and J by 7 bases, with 15 bases left in between. This chain's CDR3 is CASSEFEGWGTQYF. CDR3 nucleotide sequence: TGCGCCAGCAGTGAATTCGAGGGCTGGGGGACCCAGTACTTC.

The CDR3 DNA reads as TGTGCCAGCAGCTTAGAAGGAGTGAAAGCGGAGACCCAGTACTTC. Translating it yields CASSLEGVKAETQYF. This chain uses TRBV7-9 with TRBJ2-5; D ambiguous. In germline, CDR1 is SEHNR, CDR2 FQNEAQ (reference sequence). V lost 1 base and J lost 5, with 14 bases in between. This CDR3 spans 15 amino acids.